Below are 13 T cell receptor beta chains sequenced from a single sample in a study of blood T cell repertoires in COVID-19. The data were produced by immunoSEQ multiplex PCR, yet TCRdb's version contains in-frame clones alone and is incomplete. The table shows about 98,000 clones, with roughly 87% occurring only once. The sample consisted of peripheral blood. These receptors were obtained from a man of 80 years or more with acute or convalescent COVID-19.

The chain combines TRBV18 with TRBJ1-6, with D unresolved. V was shortened by 4 bases and J by 7 bases, with 17 bases between the two germline ends. This CDR3 is built from 16 residues. Per the germline V gene, CDR1 is KGHSH and CDR2 is LQKENI. In DNA form, the CDR3 reads TGTGCCAGCTCACAGGACGAGGCGGGAGGCAATTCACCCCTCCACTTT. The encoded protein is CASSQDEAGGNSPLHF. The whole variable domain, filled in from reference TRBV18 and TRBJ1-6, reads NAGVMQNPRHLVRRRGQEARLRCSPMKGHSHVYWYRQLPEEGLKFMVYLQKENIIDESGMPKERFSAEFPKEGPSILRIQQVVRGDSAAYFCASSQDEAGGNSPLHFGNGTRLTVT.

V gene TRBV27 combines with J gene TRBJ1-4; D may be TRBD1 (6 bases). Trimming left V 5 bases short and J 6 bases short, with 25 bases between. Germline values: CDR1 MNHEY, CDR2 SMNVEV (reference sequence). The CDR3 extends over 18 amino acids. Here the CDR3 reads CASSPVQGRKLKDEKLFF. DNA for the CDR3: TGTGCCAGCAGTCCCGTACAGGGCCGTAAGCTTAAGGATGAAAAACTGTTTTTT. Variable domain in full (rest from reference TRBV27 and TRBJ1-4): EAQVTQNPRYLITVTGKKLTVTCSQNMNHEYMSWYRQDPGLGLRQIYYSMNVEVTDKGDVPEGYKVSRKEKRNFPLILESPSPNQTSLYFCASSPVQGRKLKDEKLFFGSGTQLSVL.

CDR3 bases: TGCAGCGTCACCCAGGGTAATTGGAACACTGAAGCTTTCTTT. This gives the protein CSVTQGNWNTEAFF. V gene TRBV29-1 combines with J gene TRBJ1-1; the D gene is possibly TRBD1 (5 bases). The CDR3 has 14 residues. V lost 6 bases and J 1 base, leaving 15 bases between the germline ends. Germline assignment: CDR1 SQVTM and CDR2 ANQGSEA.

V usage is TRBV25-1 and J usage is TRBJ1-1; maybe TRBD1 (6 bases). V gave up 0 bases and J gave up 8 bases, with 13 bases separating them. The CDR3 spans 14 residues. Germline V gene sequence: CDR1 MGHDK, CDR2 SYGVNS. CDR3 DNA sequence: TGTGCCAGCAGTGAATATCGGGCGAGGGGGGAAGCTTTCTTT. It translates to CASSEYRARGEAFF.

This clone came up once. J is TRBJ1-2 and V is TRBV19; 8 bases fit TRBD1. Per the germline V gene, CDR1 is LNHDA and CDR2 is SQIVND (reference sequence). The V and J ends lost 6 bases and 2 bases, in that order; junction bases with no gene match: 5. The CDR3 extends over 14 amino acids. CDR3 amino acids: CASSLDRANYGYTF. The CDR3, as DNA: TGTGCCAGTAGCCTGGACAGGGCAAACTATGGCTACACCTTC.

The V gene is TRBV7-2, the J gene TRBJ2-5; D perhaps matches TRBD2 (6 bases). This CDR3 spans 15 amino acids. The V end was cut by 5 bases, the J end by 3 bases, with 16 bases between. CDR1 and CDR2 (germline): SGHTA, FQGNSA. The CDR3 DNA is TGTGCCAGCAGCGGGCGGGGCTACCTGAAAGAGACCCAGTACTTC. It encodes CASSGRGYLKETQYF.

The chain joins TRBV19 to TRBJ1-2; weak D call: TRBD1 (5 bases). This CDR3 has 13 amino acids. The V end was cut by 2 bases, the J end by 4 bases, with 8 bases between. Germline V gene data show CDR1 as LNHDA and CDR2 as SQIVND (reference sequence). CDR3 loop: CASSIRGVYGYTF. In DNA, the CDR3 is TGTGCCAGTAGTATAAGGGGCGTCTATGGCTACACCTTC.

This clone was counted only a few times. The V gene is TRBV5-1, the J gene TRBJ2-2; a weak D match, TRBD2 (7 bases). Deletions cut 4 bases from V and 6 bases from J, with 16 bases between. CDR3 length: 15 residues. Germline V gene data show CDR1 as SGHRS and CDR2 as YFSETQ. The DNA of the CDR3 is TGCGCCAGCAGCCAAACGTGGGGGGGCCCCGGGGAGCTGTTTTTT. Its protein is CASSQTWGGPGELFF.

The chain links TRBV6-5 to TRBJ1-2; 7 nucleotides match TRBD1. CDR1 MNHEY and CDR2 SVGAGI come from the germline V gene. This CDR3 contains 14 residues. The junction had 8 bases not matched to a gene; V was cut back by 2 bases and J by 8 bases. The CDR3, as DNA: TGTGCCAGCAGTTACCAGAGACAGGGAAGCGGCTACACCTTC. As protein: CASSYQRQGSGYTF.

V gene TRBV3-1 (or the pseudogene TRBV3-2) combines with J gene TRBJ1-5, with 8 nucleotides matching TRBD1. V shed 1 base and J 6 bases; nucleotides not matched to a gene: 5. The germline gives CDR1 LGHDT, CDR2 YNNKEL (reference sequence). The CDR3 contains 15 residues. The CDR3 protein is CASSQATGAGQPQHF. The CDR3 bases are TGTGCCAGCAGCCAAGCGACAGGGGCAGGTCAGCCCCAGCATTTT.

J is TRBJ1-5 and V is TRBV7-9, with a weak D call TRBD1 (5 bases). This CDR3 contains 16 residues. Trimming left V 5 bases short and J 1 base short, with 15 bases between. The V gene's germline CDR1 is SEHNR and CDR2 FQNEAQ (reference sequence). The CDR3 reads CASSPISTGSNQPQHF. CDR3 sequence (DNA): TGTGCCAGCAGCCCAATCTCAACAGGAAGCAATCAGCCCCAGCATTTT.

As for this clone: One end of the junction fails to match germline, which may point to a read error. The genes are TRBV19 and TRBJ2-5; 8 bases are shared with TRBD2. The V gene's germline CDR1 is LNHDA and CDR2 SQIVND (reference sequence). This CDR3 has 13 residues. The CDR3 reads CASRIAGYETQYF. CDR3 bases: TGTGCCAGTAGGATAGCGGGATATGAGACCCAGTACTTC.

This chain links TRBV5-1 with TRBJ2-7; D is undetermined. Trimming took 2 bases from V and 1 from J, leaving 7 bases between them. CDR3 size: 13 residues. The V gene's germline CDR1 is SGHRS and CDR2 YFSETQ. The CDR3 coding sequence is TGCGCCAGCAGCTTTTCGTCTTCCTACGAGCAGTACTTC. Residues: CASSFSSSYEQYF.